What follows is one TCR beta chain and its context. Its matching antigen is unknown. The data belong to a study of shared clonotypes between healthy human individuals. Study-wide context: Plates per donor: three CD4 naive, three CD4 memory, two CD8 naive, one CD8 memory. Study-level points and caveats: Clonotypes shared by all four donors outscored non-shared clonotypes in generation probability. Since donors were few, the genetic and exposure-history diversity represented was limited.

Some clones are missing from TCRdb's copy, which holds only in-frame ones; the method was immunoSEQ multiplex PCR. The table has about 2.3 million clones, 85% to 95% seen once. Healthy adults negative for HIV, lacking recent acute infections or vaccinations, served as donors. Trimming shortened V by 1 base and J by 13 bases, and 8 bases separated the two germline ends. CDR1 is SGHAT and CDR2 is FQNNGV in the germline V gene. CDR3 length: 12 amino acids. Specimen: naive CD4+ T cells from PBMCs. The sample's subset: CD45RA+ positively selected. The J gene is TRBJ1-6, the V gene TRBV11-2, with D possibly being TRBD1 (5 bases). This clonotype was sampled from a young man in good health. Some clones in this sample may be carry-over from other donors' samples. CDR3 nucleotide sequence: TGTGCCAGCAGCTTAGTGGGGGGGCCCCTCCACTTT. Amino acids: CASSLVGGPLHF.